Reported below is one T cell receptor (beta chain). Here immunoSEQ multiplex PCR was the method, and the copy in TCRdb shows in-frame clones only, minus some. The sample has about 180,000 clones; roughly 85% are singletons. CDR3 length: 12 residues. These data are taken from a study of blood T cell repertoires in COVID-19. Study background: Acute and convalescent COVID-19 specimens originated in the United States, Italy and Spain. The cDNA or gDNA used as material had been derived from T cells, B-cell-depleted T cells, or PBMCs.

The receptor was derived from a human donor with active or convalescent COVID-19. The donor label of this sample is uncertain. The material sequenced was peripheral blood. The chain uses TRBV12-3 or TRBV12-4 and TRBJ1-2; unclear D gene. The CDR3 is CAALHGGYGYTF. The DNA of the CDR3 is TGTGCAGCCCTCCATGGAGGCTACGGCTACACCTTC.